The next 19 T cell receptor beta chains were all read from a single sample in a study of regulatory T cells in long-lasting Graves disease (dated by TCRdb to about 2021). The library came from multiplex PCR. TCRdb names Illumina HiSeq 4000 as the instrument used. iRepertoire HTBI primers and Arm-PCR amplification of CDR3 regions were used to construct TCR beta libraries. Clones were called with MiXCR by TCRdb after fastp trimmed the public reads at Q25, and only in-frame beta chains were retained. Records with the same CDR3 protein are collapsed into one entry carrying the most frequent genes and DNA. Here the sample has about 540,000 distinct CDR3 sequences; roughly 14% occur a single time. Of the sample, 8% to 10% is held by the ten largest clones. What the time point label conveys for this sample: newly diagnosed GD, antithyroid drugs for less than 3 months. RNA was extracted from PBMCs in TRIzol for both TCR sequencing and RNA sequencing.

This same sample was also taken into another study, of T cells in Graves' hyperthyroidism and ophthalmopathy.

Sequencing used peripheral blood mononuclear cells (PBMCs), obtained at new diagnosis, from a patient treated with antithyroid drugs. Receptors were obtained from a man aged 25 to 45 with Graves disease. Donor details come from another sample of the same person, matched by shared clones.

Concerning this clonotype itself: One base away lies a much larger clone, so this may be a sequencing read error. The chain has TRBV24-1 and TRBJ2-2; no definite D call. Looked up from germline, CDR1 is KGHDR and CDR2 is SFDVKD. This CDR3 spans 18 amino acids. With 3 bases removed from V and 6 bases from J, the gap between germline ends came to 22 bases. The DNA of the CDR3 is TGTGCCACCAGTGATCATGATCGTACGACATGGCGTGCCGGGGAGCTGTTTTTT. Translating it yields CATSDHDRTTWRAGELFF.

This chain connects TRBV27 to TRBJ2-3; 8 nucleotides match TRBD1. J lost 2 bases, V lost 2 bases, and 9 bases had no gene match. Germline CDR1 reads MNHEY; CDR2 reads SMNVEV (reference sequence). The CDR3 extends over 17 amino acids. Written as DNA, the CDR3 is TGTGCCAGCAGTTTAGAGGGACAGGCCAGACACACAGATACGCAGTATTTT. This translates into CASSLEGQARHTDTQYF.

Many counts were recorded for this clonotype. The CDR3 sequence: CSARGQGARDEKLFF. The DNA of the CDR3 is TGCAGTGCTAGAGGACAGGGGGCGAGGGATGAAAAACTGTTTTTT. This chain joins TRBV20-1 and TRBJ1-4; 10 positions match TRBD1. Germline V gene sequence: CDR1 DFQATT, CDR2 SNEGSKA (reference sequence). The CDR3 consists of 15 residues. Losses at the gene ends were 1 base for V and 6 bases for J; bases not matched to a gene: 5.

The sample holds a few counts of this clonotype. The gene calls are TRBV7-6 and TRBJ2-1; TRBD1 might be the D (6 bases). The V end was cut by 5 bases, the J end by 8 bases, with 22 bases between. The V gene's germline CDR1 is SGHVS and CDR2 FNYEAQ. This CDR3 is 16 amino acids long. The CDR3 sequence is CASSQEIMNGGYEQFF. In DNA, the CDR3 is TGTGCCAGCAGCCAAGAGATCATGAATGGGGGCTATGAGCAGTTCTTC.

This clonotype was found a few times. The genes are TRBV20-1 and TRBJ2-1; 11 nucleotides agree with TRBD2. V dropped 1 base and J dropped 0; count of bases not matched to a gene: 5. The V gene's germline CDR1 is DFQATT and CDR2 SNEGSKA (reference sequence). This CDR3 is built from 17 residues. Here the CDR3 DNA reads TGCAGTGCTAGAGGTGGACTAGCGGGTCCCTCCTACAATGAGCAGTTCTTC. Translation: CSARGGLAGPSYNEQFF.

CDR3 DNA sequence: TGTGCCAGCAGCCCCCGGGGAGGGGGACACAATGAGCAGTTCTTC. Amino acids: CASSPRGGGHNEQFF. The rearrangement joins TRBV5-4 to TRBJ2-1; TRBD2 is a possible D gene (7 bases). The CDR3 consists of 15 residues. V was cut by 4 bases and J by 5 bases, with 16 bases left in between. Germline CDR1 SGHNT, CDR2 YYREEE (reference sequence).

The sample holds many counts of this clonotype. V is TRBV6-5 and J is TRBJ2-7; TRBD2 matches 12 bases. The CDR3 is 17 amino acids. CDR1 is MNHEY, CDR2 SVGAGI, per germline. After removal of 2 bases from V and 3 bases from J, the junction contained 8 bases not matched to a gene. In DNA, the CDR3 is TGTGCCAGCAGTTACCTAGCCCGACTAGCGGGGGACTACGAGCAGTACTTC. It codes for CASSYLARLAGDYEQYF.

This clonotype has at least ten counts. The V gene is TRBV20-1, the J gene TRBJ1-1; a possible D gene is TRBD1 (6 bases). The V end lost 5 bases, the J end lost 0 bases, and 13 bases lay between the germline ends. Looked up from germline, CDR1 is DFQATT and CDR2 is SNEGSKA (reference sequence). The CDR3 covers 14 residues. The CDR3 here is CSAENYRVNTEAFF. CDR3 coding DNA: TGCAGTGCTGAGAACTACAGGGTGAACACTGAAGCTTTCTTT.

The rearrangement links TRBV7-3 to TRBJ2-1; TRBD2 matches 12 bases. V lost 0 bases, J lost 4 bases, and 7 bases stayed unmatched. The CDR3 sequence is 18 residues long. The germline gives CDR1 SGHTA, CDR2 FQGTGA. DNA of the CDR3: TGTGCCAGCAGCTTAACTACACTAGCGGGAGGTCTATACAATGAGCAGTTCTTC. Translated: CASSLTTLAGGLYNEQFF.

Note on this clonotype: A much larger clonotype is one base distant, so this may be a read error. CDR3 DNA sequence: TGCAGCGTTGAATACCAGCCCCGATACAATGAGCAGTACTTC. Translation gives CSVEYQPRYNEQYF. V and J are TRBV29-1 and TRBJ2-4; D ambiguous. The CDR3 is 14 residues long. Between the trimmed V and J ends, which lost 2 bases and 13 bases, there was a span of 21 bases. CDR1 SQVTM and CDR2 ANQGSEA come from the germline V gene. Complete variable domain (other parts from reference TRBV29-1 and TRBJ2-4): SAVISQKPSRDICQRGTSLTIQCQVDSQVTMMFWYRQQPGQSLTLIATANQGSEATYESGFVIDKFPISRPNLTFSTLTVSNMSPEDSSIYLCSVEYQPRYNEQYFGAGTRLSVL.

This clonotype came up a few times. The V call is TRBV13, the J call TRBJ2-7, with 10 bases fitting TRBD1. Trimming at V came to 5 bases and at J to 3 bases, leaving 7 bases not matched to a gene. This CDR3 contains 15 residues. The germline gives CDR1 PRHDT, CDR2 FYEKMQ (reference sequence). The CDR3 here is CASSGRTGGRYEQYF. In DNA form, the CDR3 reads TGTGCCAGCAGCGGACGGACAGGGGGACGCTACGAGCAGTACTTC.

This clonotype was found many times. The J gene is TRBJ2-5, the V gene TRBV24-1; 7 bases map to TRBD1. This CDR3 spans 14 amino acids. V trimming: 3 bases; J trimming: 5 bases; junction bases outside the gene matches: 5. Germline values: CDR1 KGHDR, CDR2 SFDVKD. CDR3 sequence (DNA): TGTGCCACCAGTGATACAGGGGTTCGGGAGACCCAGTACTTC. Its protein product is CATSDTGVRETQYF.

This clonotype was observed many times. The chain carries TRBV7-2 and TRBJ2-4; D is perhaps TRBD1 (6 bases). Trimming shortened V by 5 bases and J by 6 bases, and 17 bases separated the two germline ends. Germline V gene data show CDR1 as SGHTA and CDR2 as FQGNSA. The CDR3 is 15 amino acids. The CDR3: CASSPTFGQLNIQYF. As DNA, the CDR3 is TGTGCCAGCAGCCCGACCTTTGGACAGCTAAACATTCAGTACTTC. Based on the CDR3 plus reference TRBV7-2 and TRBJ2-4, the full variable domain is GAGVSQSPSNKVTEKGKDVELRCDPISGHTALYWYRQSLGQGLEFLIYFQGNSAPDKSGLPSDRFSAERTGGSVSTLTIQRTQQEDSAVYLCASSPTFGQLNIQYFGAGTRLSVL.

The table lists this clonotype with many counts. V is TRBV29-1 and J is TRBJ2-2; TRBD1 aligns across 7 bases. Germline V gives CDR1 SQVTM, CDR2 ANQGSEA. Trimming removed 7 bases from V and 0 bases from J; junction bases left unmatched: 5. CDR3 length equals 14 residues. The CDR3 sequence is CSGKQGTNTGELFF. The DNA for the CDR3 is TGCAGCGGTAAACAGGGGACGAACACCGGGGAGCTGTTTTTT.

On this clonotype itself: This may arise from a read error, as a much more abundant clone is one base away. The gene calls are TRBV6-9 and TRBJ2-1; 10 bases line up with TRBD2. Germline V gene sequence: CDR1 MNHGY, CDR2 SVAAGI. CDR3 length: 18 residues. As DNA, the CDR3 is TGTGCCAGCAGTTACGACAGTTCAGGACTAGCGGCCTACAATGAGCAGCTCTTC. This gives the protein CASSYDSSGLAAYNEQLF.

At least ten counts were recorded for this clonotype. The CDR3 coding sequence is TGTGCCAGCAGCGTGGTGGGAAATGAGCAGTTCTTC. Protein sequence: CASSVVGNEQFF. J is TRBJ2-1 and V is TRBV7-9; D is ambiguous. Germline V lookup: CDR1 SEHNR, CDR2 FQNEAQ (reference sequence). V lost 5 bases, J lost 7 bases, and 9 bases lay in between. CDR3 length: 12 residues.

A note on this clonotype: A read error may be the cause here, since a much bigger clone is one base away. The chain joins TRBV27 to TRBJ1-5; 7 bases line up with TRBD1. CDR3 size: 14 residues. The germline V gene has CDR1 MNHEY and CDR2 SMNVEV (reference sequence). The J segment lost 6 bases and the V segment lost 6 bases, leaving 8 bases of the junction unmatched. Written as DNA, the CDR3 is TGTGCCAGCAGGGGGACAGACAGGCGTCAGCCCCAGCATTTT. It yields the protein CASRGTDRRQPQHF.

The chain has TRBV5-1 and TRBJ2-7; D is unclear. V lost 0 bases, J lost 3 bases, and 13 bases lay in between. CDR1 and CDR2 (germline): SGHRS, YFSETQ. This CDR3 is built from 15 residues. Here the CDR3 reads CASSLDADGFYEQYF. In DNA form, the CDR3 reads TGCGCCAGCAGCTTGGATGCGGACGGATTCTACGAGCAGTACTTC.

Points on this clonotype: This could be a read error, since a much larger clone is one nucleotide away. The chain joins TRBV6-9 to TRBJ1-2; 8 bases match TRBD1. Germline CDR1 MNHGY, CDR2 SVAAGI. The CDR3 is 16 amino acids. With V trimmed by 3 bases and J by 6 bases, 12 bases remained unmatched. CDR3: CASSYSRDRGMDGYTF. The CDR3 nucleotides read TGTGCCAGCAGTTACTCAAGAGACAGGGGTATGGATGGCTACACCTTC.